These 28 T cell receptor beta chains were all obtained from the same sample, sequenced in a study of radiation and T cells in renal cell carcinoma. The protocol was immunoSEQ multiplex PCR, while the TCRdb copy is restricted to in-frame clones and leaves out a portion. The sample lists some 43,000 clones, about 82% occurring once. Time point here: blood 4 weeks post-SBRT, at nephrectomy. The treatment is: 15 Gy SBRT to primary tumor, nephrectomy 4 weeks later. The material sequenced was blood, taken from a patient whose treatment included radiotherapy and nephrectomy. These receptor sequences come from an older woman with renal cell carcinoma.

The chain combines TRBV11-2 with TRBJ2-3; D perhaps matches TRBD2 (7 bases). Germline CDR1 and CDR2: SGHAT and FQNNGV. There are 16 residues in the CDR3. Trimming removed 5 bases from V and 2 bases from J, with 17 bases in between. Written as DNA, the CDR3 is TGTGCCAGCAGCCCCGGCGGGGGCCAACCCACAGATACGCAGTATTTT. It specifies CASSPGGGQPTDTQYF.

The sample holds a few counts of this clone. The chain has TRBV6-6 and TRBJ1-2; a possible D gene is TRBD1 (6 bases). Trimming left V 4 bases short and J 4 bases short, with 16 bases between. The CDR3 contains 15 residues. CDR1 is MNHNY, CDR2 SVGAGI, per germline (reference sequence). DNA of the CDR3: TGTGCCAGCAGTTTCCCAGGGGCGGCGAGCTATGGCTACACCTTC. Its translation is CASSFPGAASYGYTF.

The CDR3 loop is CASSQFFGQGGETQYF. CDR3 nucleotides: TGCGCCAGCAGCCAGTTTTTCGGACAGGGCGGAGAGACCCAGTACTTC. This chain uses TRBV4-1 with TRBJ2-5; 8 bases map to TRBD1. CDR3 size: 16 residues. The V segment lost 3 bases and the J segment 4 bases; nucleotides outside the gene matches: 10. Per germline, CDR1 MGHRA and CDR2 YSYEKL.

The chain is built from TRBV5-1 and TRBJ1-2, with 8 bases matching TRBD1. V shed 2 bases and J 7 bases; nucleotides not matched to a gene: 13. This CDR3 is 16 amino acids long. The germline gives CDR1 SGHRS, CDR2 YFSETQ. Written as DNA, the CDR3 is TGCGCCAGCAGCTTTGGACAGGGAAGGAATATAGGTGGCTACACCTTC. This gives the protein CASSFGQGRNIGGYTF.

Points on this clone: The sample holds other DNA sequences that translate to the same CDR3. This chain joins TRBV6-1 and TRBJ1-5; 7 bases agree with TRBD1. V shed 2 bases and J 2 bases; nucleotides not matched to a gene: 0. This CDR3 spans 14 amino acids. The germline V gene has CDR1 MNHNS and CDR2 SASEGT. CDR3 residues: CASSEQGGNQPQHF. The CDR3 DNA follows: TGTGCCAGCAGTGAACAGGGGGGCAATCAGCCCCAGCATTTT.

The chain combines TRBV5-1 with TRBJ2-7; 7 nucleotides align to TRBD1. The CDR3 covers 14 residues. The V and J ends lost 7 bases and 7 bases, in that order; junction bases with no gene match: 14. Germline CDR1 and CDR2: SGHRS and YFSETQ. This CDR3 is CASAPTGIIAEQYF. The CDR3 nucleotides are TGCGCCAGCGCCCCGACAGGGATTATCGCAGAGCAGTACTTC.

This clone was counted between two and nine times. CDR3 loop: CASSLVGGRGNEQFF. In DNA form, the CDR3 reads TGTGCCAGCAGCTTGGTCGGCGGGAGGGGCAATGAGCAGTTCTTC. The V call is TRBV7-2, the J call TRBJ2-1; 9 bases are a match to TRBD2. V dropped 3 bases and J dropped 6; count of bases not matched to a gene: 6. Looked up from germline, CDR1 is SGHTA and CDR2 is FQGNSA. The CDR3 has 15 amino acids.

This chain links TRBV19 with TRBJ1-1; D unclear. In germline, CDR1 is LNHDA, CDR2 SQIVND (reference sequence). The CDR3 contains 13 residues. V dropped 6 bases and J dropped 4 bases, with 12 bases sitting between them. The CDR3 sequence is CASSAGRRTEAFF. CDR3 coding DNA: TGTGCCAGTAGCGCCGGGAGGCGCACTGAAGCTTTCTTT.

CDR3 residues: CASSPFLAGGLGTGELFF. The CDR3 DNA is TGCGCCAGCAGCCCGTTTCTAGCGGGAGGGCTCGGCACCGGGGAGCTGTTTTTT. The rearrangement links TRBV4-3 to TRBJ2-2; 12 bases align to TRBD2. This CDR3 spans 18 amino acids. Germline trimming cut 4 bases from V and 4 bases from J; bases unmatched to any gene: 10. The germline V gene has CDR1 LGHNA and CDR2 YSLEER.

CDR3 bases: TGTGCCAGCAGTGGACAGGGTTGGCGCGTCTACGAGCAGTACTTC. Residues: CASSGQGWRVYEQYF. The chain joins TRBV6-1 to TRBJ2-7, with 7 bases that match TRBD1. The CDR3 is 15 amino acids. From germline, CDR1 is MNHNS and CDR2 SASEGT. The V and J ends lost 4 bases and 3 bases, in that order; junction bases with no gene match: 9.

By share, this clone counts as medium-sized. The rearrangement uses TRBV7-9 and TRBJ2-7; D is uncertain. This CDR3 comprises 14 residues. CDR1 is SEHNR, CDR2 FQNEAQ, per germline (reference sequence). Deletions cut 3 bases from V and 5 bases from J, with 14 bases between. DNA of the CDR3: TGTGCCAGCAGCTTGGCGCAGTCGAGGAACGAGCAGTACTTC. Translation: CASSLAQSRNEQYF.

A note on this clone: The junction does not match germline at one end; this may be a read error. The CDR3 sequence: CASSWADGGYDYTF. CDR3 nucleotides: TGTGCCAGCAGCTGGGCTGACGGGGGGTATGACTACACCTTC. This chain uses TRBV5-6 with TRBJ1-2, with D possibly matching TRBD1 (5 bases). CDR3 length equals 14 residues. Germline lookup yields CDR1 SGHDT and CDR2 YYEEEE.

The V and J genes are TRBV9 and TRBJ2-7; D call uncertain. Germline CDR1 and CDR2: SGDLS and YYNGEE. The CDR3 is 14 amino acids. The V and J ends lost 5 bases and 7 bases respectively, with 19 bases between them. The DNA of the CDR3 is TGTGCCAGCAGGACGAAGGTAACGATTTTTGAGCAGTACTTC. This sequence encodes CASRTKVTIFEQYF.

The V gene is TRBV5-4, the J gene TRBJ2-7; TRBD1 matches at 7 bases. After removal of 4 bases from V and 6 bases from J, the junction contained 10 bases not matched to a gene. CDR3 length equals 14 residues. CDR1 is SGHNT and CDR2 is YYREEE in the germline V gene (reference sequence). The CDR3 reads CASSDRDRLPEQYF. CDR3 coding DNA: TGTGCCAGCAGCGACCGGGACAGACTTCCCGAGCAGTACTTC.

V gene TRBV15 combines with J gene TRBJ2-5; 9 nucleotides line up with TRBD2. CDR1 and CDR2 from the germline V gene are LNHNV and YYDKDF (reference sequence). Trimming removed 6 bases from V and 4 bases from J; junction bases left unmatched: 3. This CDR3 contains 13 residues. DNA for the CDR3: TGTGCCACCAGAATAGCGGGAGTAGAGACCCAGTACTTC. As protein: CATRIAGVETQYF.

The chain links TRBV6-6 to TRBJ2-1; D possibly corresponds to TRBD2 (6 bases). The CDR3 has 13 amino acids. CDR1 is MNHNY and CDR2 is SVGAGI in the germline V gene (reference sequence). Between the trimmed V and J ends, which lost 6 bases and 5 bases, there was a span of 11 bases. The chain's CDR3 is CASRASAHNEQFF. The CDR3 DNA is TGTGCCAGCAGGGCTAGCGCACACAATGAGCAGTTCTTC.

The V and J genes are TRBV9 and TRBJ1-2, with D tentatively TRBD1 (6 bases). Per the germline V gene, CDR1 is SGDLS and CDR2 is YYNGEE. The CDR3 is made up of 15 amino acids. V lost 4 bases and J 0 bases, leaving 13 bases between the germline ends. The CDR3 DNA reads TGTGCCAGCAGCCCCAGAGGGGGAGCTAACTATGGCTACACCTTC. Its translation: CASSPRGGANYGYTF.

The V call is TRBV7-2, the J call TRBJ1-1; D remains unclear. Trimming stripped 2 bases from V and 6 bases from J, with 13 bases between. This CDR3 comprises 14 residues. Germline V CDR1 and CDR2: SGHTA, FQGNSA. The CDR3 loop is CASSLTPMSAEAFF. Written as DNA, the CDR3 is TGTGCCAGCAGCTTAACCCCAATGAGCGCTGAAGCTTTCTTT.

J is TRBJ2-7 and V is TRBV7-2, with TRBD2 matching over 16 bases. Germline values: CDR1 SGHTA, CDR2 FQGNSA. This CDR3 is built from 17 residues. V lost 4 bases and J lost 6; bases outside the gene matches: 9. CDR3 sequence (DNA): TGTGCCAGCAGCTCCGTCCCGGGACTAGCGGGGGGGACCGAGCAGTACTTC. As protein: CASSSVPGLAGGTEQYF.

The chain joins TRBV11-2 to TRBJ2-7, with 8 bases identical to TRBD2. J lost 3 bases, V lost 5 bases, and 6 bases had no gene match. This CDR3 has 14 amino acids. Germline assignment: CDR1 SGHAT and CDR2 FQNNGV. DNA of the CDR3: TGTGCCAGCAGCAGCGAGCGGGAGAGCTACGAGCAGTACTTC. Translated: CASSSERESYEQYF.

The genes are TRBV14 and TRBJ2-7, with D tentatively TRBD2 (6 bases). V dropped 4 bases and J dropped 6 bases, with 13 bases sitting between them. Germline V lookup: CDR1 SGHDN, CDR2 FVKESK. The CDR3 has 13 residues. The CDR3 DNA follows: TGTGCCAGCAGCCCTGACGGGGGAATCGAGCAGTACTTC. It encodes CASSPDGGIEQYF. The full variable domain, in which reference TRBV14 and TRBJ2-7 provide the parts outside the CDR3, is EAGVTQFPSHSVIEKGQTVTLRCDPISGHDNLYWYRRVMGKEIKFLLHFVKESKQDESGMPNNRFLAERTGGTYSTLKVQPAELEDSGVYFCASSPDGGIEQYFGPGTRLTVT.

This clone appeared a single time. The chain has TRBV29-1 and TRBJ2-7; D tentatively fits TRBD1 or TRBD2 (7 bases each). The CDR3 is 16 residues long. Germline CDR1 reads SQVTM; CDR2 reads ANQGSEA. V was pared by 0 bases and J by 6 bases, with 21 bases between. Here the CDR3 DNA reads TGCAGCGTTGAAGATATTGGTTTGGGAGGGGGCTCCGAGCAGTACTTC. Its translation is CSVEDIGLGGGSEQYF.

The chain has TRBV2 and TRBJ2-1, with 10 bases fitting TRBD2. Germline V CDR1 and CDR2: SNHLY, FYNNEI. The trim removed 0 bases at V and 8 bases at J, leaving 7 bases unmatched. The CDR3 has 16 amino acids. Here the CDR3 reads CASSEAGVAGGHEQFF. The CDR3 DNA reads TGTGCCAGCAGTGAAGCCGGGGTAGCGGGGGGCCATGAGCAGTTCTTC.

V gene TRBV7-8 combines with J gene TRBJ2-7, with 8 bases that match TRBD2. There are 15 residues in the CDR3. J was trimmed by 0 bases and V by 4 bases; bases with no gene match: 5. Germline CDR1 is SGHVS and CDR2 is FQNEAQ. The CDR3 region is CASSSAGTSSYEQYF. The CDR3 DNA is TGTGCCAGCAGCTCGGCCGGGACTAGCTCCTACGAGCAGTACTTC. The full variable domain, with the rest looked up from reference TRBV7-8 and TRBJ2-7, is GAGVSQSPRYKVAKRGQDVALRCDPISGHVSLFWYQQALGQGPEFLTYFQNEAQLDKSGLPSDRFFAERPEGSVSTLKIQRTQQEDSAVYLCASSSAGTSSYEQYFGPGTRLTVT.

This clone was observed a single time. At one end, the junction sequence differs from germline, possibly due to a read error. V and J are TRBV5-4 and TRBJ2-7, with 10 bases fitting TRBD1. The germline CDR1 and CDR2 sequences are SGHNT and YYREEE (reference sequence). The CDR3 sequence is 13 residues long. The CDR3 DNA sequence: TGTGCCAGCACCTTGCGGGACAGGGGTGAGCAGTACTTC. This codes for CASTLRDRGEQYF.

This sequence joins TRBV27 and TRBJ1-5, with unresolved D. V lost 7 bases, J lost 3 bases, and 13 bases lay in between. This CDR3 is built from 14 residues. Germline loops: CDR1 MNHEY, CDR2 SMNVEV (reference sequence). The CDR3 coding sequence is TGTGCCAGCAAACCACACGGCGTCAATCAGCCCCAGCATTTT. Translated, it gives CASKPHGVNQPQHF.

This clone appeared once. The genes are TRBV7-2 and TRBJ1-2; 7 bases align to TRBD1. Germline CDR1 is SGHTA and CDR2 is FQGNSA. The V and J ends lost 0 bases and 1 base, in that order; junction bases with no gene match: 2. This CDR3 has 15 amino acids. Written as DNA, the CDR3 is TGTGCCAGCAGCTTAGCAGGGACAGATAACTATGGCTACACCTTC. Translation: CASSLAGTDNYGYTF.

Points on this clone: Other DNA variants within this sample encode the same CDR3. The rearrangement uses TRBV7-3 and TRBJ2-7, with D uncertain. This CDR3 is 13 amino acids long. The V end was cut by 5 bases, the J end by 3 bases, with 11 bases between. Per the germline V gene, CDR1 is SGHTA and CDR2 is FQGTGA. The CDR3 loop reads CASSPSGSYEQYF. The CDR3 nucleotides are TGTGCCAGCAGCCCCTCAGGTAGCTACGAGCAGTACTTC.